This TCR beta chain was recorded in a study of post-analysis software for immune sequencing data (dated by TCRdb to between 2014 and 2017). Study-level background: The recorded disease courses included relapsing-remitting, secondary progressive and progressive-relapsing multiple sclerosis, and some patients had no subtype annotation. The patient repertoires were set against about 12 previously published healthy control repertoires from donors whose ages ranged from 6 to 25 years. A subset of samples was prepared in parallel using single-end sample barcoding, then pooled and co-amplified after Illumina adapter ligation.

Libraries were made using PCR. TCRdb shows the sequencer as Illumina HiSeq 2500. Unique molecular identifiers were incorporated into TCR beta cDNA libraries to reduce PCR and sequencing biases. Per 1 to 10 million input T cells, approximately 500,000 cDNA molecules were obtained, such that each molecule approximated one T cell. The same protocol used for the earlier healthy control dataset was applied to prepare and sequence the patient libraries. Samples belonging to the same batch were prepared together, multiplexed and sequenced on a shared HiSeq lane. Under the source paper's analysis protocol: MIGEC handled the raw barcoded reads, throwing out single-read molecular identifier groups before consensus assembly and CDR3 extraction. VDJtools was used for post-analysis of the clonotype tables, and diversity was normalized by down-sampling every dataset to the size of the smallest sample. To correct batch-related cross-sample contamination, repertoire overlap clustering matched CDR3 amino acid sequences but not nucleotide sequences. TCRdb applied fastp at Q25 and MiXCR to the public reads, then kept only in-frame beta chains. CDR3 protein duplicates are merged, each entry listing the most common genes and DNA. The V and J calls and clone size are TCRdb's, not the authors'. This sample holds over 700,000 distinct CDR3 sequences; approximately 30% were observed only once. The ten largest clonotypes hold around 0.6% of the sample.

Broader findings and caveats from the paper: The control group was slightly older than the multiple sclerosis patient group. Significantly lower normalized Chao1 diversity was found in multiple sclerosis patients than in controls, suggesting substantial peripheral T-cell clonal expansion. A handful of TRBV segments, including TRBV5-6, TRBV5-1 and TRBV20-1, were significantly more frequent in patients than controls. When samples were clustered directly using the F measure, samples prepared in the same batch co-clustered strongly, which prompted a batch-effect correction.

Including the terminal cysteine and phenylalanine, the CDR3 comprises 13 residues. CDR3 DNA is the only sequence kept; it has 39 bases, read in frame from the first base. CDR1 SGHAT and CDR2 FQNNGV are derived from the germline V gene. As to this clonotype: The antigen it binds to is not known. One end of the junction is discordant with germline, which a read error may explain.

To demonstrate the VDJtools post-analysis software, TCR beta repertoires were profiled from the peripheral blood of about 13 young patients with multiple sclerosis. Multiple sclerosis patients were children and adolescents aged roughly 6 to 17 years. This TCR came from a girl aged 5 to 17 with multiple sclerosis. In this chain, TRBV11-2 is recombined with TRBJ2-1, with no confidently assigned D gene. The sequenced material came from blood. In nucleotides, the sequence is TGTGCCAGCAGCTTAGTCTCCGACAATGAGCAGTTCTTC. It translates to CASSLVSDNEQFF.